This T cell receptor beta chain was found in a study of CD8 T cells in ankylosing spondylitis. Study results and caveats: Typical of ankylosing spondylitis blood, it appeared, was a TCR beta motif of under 10 highly homologous variants. Researchers reportedly found disease-linked clones significantly enriched in matched ankylosing spondylitis synovial fluid.

As to this clonotype: Its antigen is unknown.

Each TCR beta library was made by quantitative 5'-RACE that incorporated molecular barcodes. Via MiXCR, TCRdb re-called the 5' RACE reads, giving one row per CDR3 protein. Found here are just over 300,000 distinct CDR3 sequences, about a fifth of them singletons; the top ten hold 3.5%. Sequenced material: blood, either unsorted or a sorted T cell fraction (not recorded which). The clonotype was recovered from a female donor with ankylosing spondylitis or in good health (not recorded which).

The CDR3 reads CASSAGRADEKLFF. The CDR3 DNA sequence: TGCGCCAGCAGCGCGGGTCGGGCGGATGAAAAACTGTTTTTT. The chain employs TRBV5-1 and TRBJ1-4; D not certain. The CDR3 runs 14 residues. From germline, CDR1 is SGHRS and CDR2 YFSETQ. Trimming removed 4 bases from V and 6 bases from J, with 13 bases in between.